This T cell receptor beta chain is from a study of blood T cells in healthy people across ages. Together with a sample-barcoded 5' primer, a J-beta primer mix was included in a second PCR lasting 7 to 11 cycles. TCRdb re-called the 5' RACE reads through MiXCR, storing one row per CDR3 protein. The sample records about 1.5 million distinct CDR3 sequences, 42% being singletons. The sample holds a few counts of this clonotype. Its antigen is not known. Regarding the study as a whole: The study found TCR beta diversity correlated strongly with naive T cell percentage.

The sample taken for sequencing was blood. This receptor was obtained from a woman under 30 in good health.

The CDR3 loop reads CASKEGGPREQFF. The CDR3 DNA sequence: TGTGCCAGCAAGGAGGGAGGGCCGAGGGAGCAGTTCTTC. The J gene is TRBJ2-1, the V gene TRBV6-2 or TRBV6-3, with 7 bases aligning to TRBD2. Germline CDR1 reads MNHEY; CDR2 reads SVGEGT. The CDR3 runs to 13 residues. After removal of 7 bases from V and 10 bases from J, the junction contained 10 bases not matched to a gene.